This TCR beta chain was observed in a study of PD-L1 blockade in urothelial cancer. Study background: About 90% of the roughly 29 patients were men with bladder-origin urothelial cancer. Median blood clonality was about 0.086, with some 89,000 unique TCRs.

Time point reported: pretreatment peripheral blood. Urothelial carcinoma affected the patients, and it was locally advanced or metastatic. Sequencing used immunoSEQ multiplex PCR; TCRdb keeps in-frame clones, though not all of them. The sample has 87,000 or so clones; around 83% are singletons. The sequences come from PBMCs, collected around atezolizumab (anti-PD-L1) treatment. This TCR was recovered from a man in his sixties with urothelial cancer.

CDR3 protein: CASSLDTSGGTYNEQFF. For the CDR3, the DNA is TGTGCCAGCAGCTTAGACACTAGCGGGGGGACCTACAATGAGCAGTTCTTC. This sequence joins TRBV11-3 and TRBJ2-1; 12 nucleotides align to TRBD2. The CDR3 runs to 17 residues. The V segment lost 0 bases and the J segment 2 bases; nucleotides outside the gene matches: 2. Germline V lookup: CDR1 SGHNT, CDR2 YENEEA.